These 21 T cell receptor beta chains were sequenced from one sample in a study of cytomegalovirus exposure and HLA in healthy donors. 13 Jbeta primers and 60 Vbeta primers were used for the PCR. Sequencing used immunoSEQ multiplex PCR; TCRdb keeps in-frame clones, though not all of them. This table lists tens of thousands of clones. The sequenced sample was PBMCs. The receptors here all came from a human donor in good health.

The CDR3 loop is CASSLAPGMNTEAFF. As DNA, the CDR3 is TGTGCCAGCAGCTTAGCGCCGGGAATGAACACTGAAGCTTTCTTT. The chain uses TRBV7-2 and TRBJ1-1; D uncertain. This CDR3 region has 15 residues. Germline V lookup: CDR1 SGHTA, CDR2 FQGNSA. Trimming stripped 0 bases from V and 0 bases from J, with 8 bases between.

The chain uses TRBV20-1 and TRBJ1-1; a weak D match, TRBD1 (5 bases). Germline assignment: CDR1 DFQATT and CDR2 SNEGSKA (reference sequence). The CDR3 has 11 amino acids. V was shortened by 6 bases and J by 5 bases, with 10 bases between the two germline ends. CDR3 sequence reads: CSASGGTEAFF. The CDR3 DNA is TGCAGTGCCTCGGGGGGGACTGAAGCTTTCTTT.

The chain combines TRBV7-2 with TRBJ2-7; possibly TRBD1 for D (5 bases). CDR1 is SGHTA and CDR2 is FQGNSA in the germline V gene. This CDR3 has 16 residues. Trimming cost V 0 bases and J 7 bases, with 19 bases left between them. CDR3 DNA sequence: TGTGCCAGCAGCTTAGCGGTTGTGGTCTTACAGGCAGAGCAGTACTTC. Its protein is CASSLAVVVLQAEQYF. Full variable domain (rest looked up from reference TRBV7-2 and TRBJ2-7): GAGVSQSPSNKVTEKGKDVELRCDPISGHTALYWYRQSLGQGLEFLIYFQGNSAPDKSGLPSDRFSAERTGGSVSTLTIQRTQQEDSAVYLCASSLAVVVLQAEQYFGPGTRLTVT.

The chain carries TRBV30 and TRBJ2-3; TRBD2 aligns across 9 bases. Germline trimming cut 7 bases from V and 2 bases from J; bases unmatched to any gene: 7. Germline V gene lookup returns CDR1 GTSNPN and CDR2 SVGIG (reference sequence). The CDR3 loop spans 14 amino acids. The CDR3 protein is CASRAGGPTDTQYF. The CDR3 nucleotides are TGTGCCTCCCGAGCGGGGGGACCCACAGATACGCAGTATTTT.

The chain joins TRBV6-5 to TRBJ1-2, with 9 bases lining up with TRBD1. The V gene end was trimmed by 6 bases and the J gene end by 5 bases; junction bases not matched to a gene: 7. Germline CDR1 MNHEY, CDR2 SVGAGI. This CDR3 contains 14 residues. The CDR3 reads CASSPGQGIYGYTF. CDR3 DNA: TGTGCCAGCAGCCCCGGACAGGGGATATATGGCTACACCTTC.

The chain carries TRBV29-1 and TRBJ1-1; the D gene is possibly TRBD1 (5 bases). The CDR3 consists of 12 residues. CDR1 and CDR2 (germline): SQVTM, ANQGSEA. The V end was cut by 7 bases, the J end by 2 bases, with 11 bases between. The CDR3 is CSARTLNTEAFF. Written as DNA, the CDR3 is TGCAGCGCTAGGACACTAAACACTGAAGCTTTCTTT.

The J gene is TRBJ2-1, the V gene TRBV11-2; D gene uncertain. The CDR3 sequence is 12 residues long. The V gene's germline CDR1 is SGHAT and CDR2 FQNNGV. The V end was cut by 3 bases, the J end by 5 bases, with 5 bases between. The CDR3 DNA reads TGTGCCAGCAGCTTCCTTAACAATGAGCAGTTCTTC. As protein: CASSFLNNEQFF.

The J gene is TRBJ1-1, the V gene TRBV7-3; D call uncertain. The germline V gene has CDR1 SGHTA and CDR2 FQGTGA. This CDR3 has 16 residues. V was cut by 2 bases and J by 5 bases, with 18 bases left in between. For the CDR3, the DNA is TGTGCCAGCAGCTTATCCCTAAAGTCCGGAGGGACTGAAGCTTTCTTT. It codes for CASSLSLKSGGTEAFF.

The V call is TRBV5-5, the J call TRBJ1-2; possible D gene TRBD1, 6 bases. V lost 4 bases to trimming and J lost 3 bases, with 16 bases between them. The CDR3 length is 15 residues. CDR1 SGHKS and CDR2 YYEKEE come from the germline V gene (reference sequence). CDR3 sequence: CASSLSRGADYGYTF. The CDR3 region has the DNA TGTGCCAGCAGCCTAAGCCGGGGGGCAGACTATGGCTACACCTTC.

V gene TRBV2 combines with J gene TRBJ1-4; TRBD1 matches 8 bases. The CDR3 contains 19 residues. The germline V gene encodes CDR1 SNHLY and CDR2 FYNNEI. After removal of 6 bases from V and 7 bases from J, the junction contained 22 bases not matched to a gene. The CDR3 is CASSPTGLTQGASGEKLFF. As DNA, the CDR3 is TGTGCCAGCAGCCCTACGGGGCTTACCCAGGGGGCGAGCGGTGAAAAACTGTTTTTT. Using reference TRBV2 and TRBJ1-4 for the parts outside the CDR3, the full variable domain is EPEVTQTPSHQVTQMGQEVILRCVPISNHLYFYWYRQILGQKVEFLVSFYNNEISEKSEIFDDQFSVERPDGSNFTLKIRSTKLEDSAMYFCASSPTGLTQGASGEKLFFGSGTQLSVL.

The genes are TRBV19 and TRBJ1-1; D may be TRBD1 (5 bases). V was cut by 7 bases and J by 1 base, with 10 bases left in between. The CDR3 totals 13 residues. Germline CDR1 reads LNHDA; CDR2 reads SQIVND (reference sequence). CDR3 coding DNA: TGTGCCAGTAATGAAAGGGGGAACACTGAAGCTTTCTTT. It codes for CASNERGNTEAFF.

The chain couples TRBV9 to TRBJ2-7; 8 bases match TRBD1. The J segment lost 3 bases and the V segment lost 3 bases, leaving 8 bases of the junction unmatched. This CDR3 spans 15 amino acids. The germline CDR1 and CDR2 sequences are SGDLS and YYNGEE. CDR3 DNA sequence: TGTGCCAGCAGCGGGGAAGACAGGGGAGTCTACGAGCAGTACTTC. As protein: CASSGEDRGVYEQYF.

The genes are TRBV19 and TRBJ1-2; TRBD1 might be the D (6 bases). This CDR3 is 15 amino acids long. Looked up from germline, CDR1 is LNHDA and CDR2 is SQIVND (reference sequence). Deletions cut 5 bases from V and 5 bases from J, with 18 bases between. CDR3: CASSASTGNVYGYTF. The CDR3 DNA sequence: TGTGCCAGTAGTGCCTCTACAGGGAACGTATATGGCTACACCTTC. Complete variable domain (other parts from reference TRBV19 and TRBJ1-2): DGGITQSPKYLFRKEGQNVTLSCEQNLNHDAMYWYRQDPGQGLRLIYYSQIVNDFQKGDIAEGYSVSREKKESFPLTVTSAQKNPTAFYLCASSASTGNVYGYTFGSGTRLTVV.

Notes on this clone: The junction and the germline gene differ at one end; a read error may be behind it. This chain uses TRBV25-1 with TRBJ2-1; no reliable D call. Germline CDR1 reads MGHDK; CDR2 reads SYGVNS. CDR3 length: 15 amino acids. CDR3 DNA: TGTGCCAGCAGACCCCTAGGCCTCTCCGACAATGAGCAGTTCTTC. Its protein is CASRPLGLSDNEQFF.

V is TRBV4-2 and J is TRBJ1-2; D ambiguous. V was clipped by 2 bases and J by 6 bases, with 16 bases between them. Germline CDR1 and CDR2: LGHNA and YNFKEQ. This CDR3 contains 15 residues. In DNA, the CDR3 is TGTGCCAGCAGCCAACTTAGCGCGTCACGAGATGGCTACACCTTC. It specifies CASSQLSASRDGYTF.

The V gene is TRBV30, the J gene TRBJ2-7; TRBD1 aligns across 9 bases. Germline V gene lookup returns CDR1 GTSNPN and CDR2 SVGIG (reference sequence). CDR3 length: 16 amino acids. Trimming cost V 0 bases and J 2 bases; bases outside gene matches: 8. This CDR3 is CAWSVVGQGIAYEQYF. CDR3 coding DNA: TGTGCCTGGAGTGTAGTAGGACAGGGGATCGCCTACGAGCAGTACTTC.

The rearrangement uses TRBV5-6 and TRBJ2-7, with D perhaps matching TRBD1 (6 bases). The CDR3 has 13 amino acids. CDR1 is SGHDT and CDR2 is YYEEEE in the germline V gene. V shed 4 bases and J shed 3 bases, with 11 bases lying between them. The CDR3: CASSGGRIYEQYF. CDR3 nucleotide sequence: TGTGCCAGCAGCGGGGGCCGTATCTACGAGCAGTACTTC. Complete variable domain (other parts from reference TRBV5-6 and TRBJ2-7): DAGVTQSPTHLIKTRGQQVTLRCSPKSGHDTVSWYQQALGQGPQFIFQYYEEEERQRGNFPDRFSGHQFPNYSSELNVNALLLGDSALYLCASSGGRIYEQYFGPGTRLTVT.

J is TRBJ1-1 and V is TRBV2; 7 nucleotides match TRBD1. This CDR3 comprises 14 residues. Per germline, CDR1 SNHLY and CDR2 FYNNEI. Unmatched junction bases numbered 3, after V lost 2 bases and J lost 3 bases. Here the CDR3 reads CASSERQGYTEAFF. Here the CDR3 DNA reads TGTGCCAGCAGTGAACGACAGGGCTACACTGAAGCTTTCTTT.

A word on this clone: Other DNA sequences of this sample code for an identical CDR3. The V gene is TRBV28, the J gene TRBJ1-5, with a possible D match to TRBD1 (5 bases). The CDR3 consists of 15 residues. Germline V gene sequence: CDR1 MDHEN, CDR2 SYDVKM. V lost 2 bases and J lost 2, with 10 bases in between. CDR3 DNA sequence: TGTGCCAGCAGTTTACAGGGTTTCGGCAATCAGCCCCAGCATTTT. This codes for CASSLQGFGNQPQHF. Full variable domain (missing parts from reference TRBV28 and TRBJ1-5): DVKVTQSSRYLVKRTGEKVFLECVQDMDHENMFWYRQDPGLGLRLIYFSYDVKMKEKGDIPEGYSVSREKKERFSLILESASTNQTSMYLCASSLQGFGNQPQHFGDGTRLSIL.

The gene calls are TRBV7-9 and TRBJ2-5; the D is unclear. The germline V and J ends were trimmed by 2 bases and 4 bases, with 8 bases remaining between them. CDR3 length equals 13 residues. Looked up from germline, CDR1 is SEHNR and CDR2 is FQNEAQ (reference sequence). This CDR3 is CASSLTSGETQYF. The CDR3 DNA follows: TGTGCCAGCAGCTTAACCTCCGGAGAGACCCAGTACTTC.

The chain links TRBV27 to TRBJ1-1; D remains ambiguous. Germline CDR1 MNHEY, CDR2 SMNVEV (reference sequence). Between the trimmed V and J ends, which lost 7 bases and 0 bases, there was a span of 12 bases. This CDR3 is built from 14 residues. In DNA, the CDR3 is TGTGCCAGCACCCCGACTTATGTGAACACTGAAGCTTTCTTT. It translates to CASTPTYVNTEAFF.